This T cell receptor beta chain was identified during a study of T cells expressing NK-cell markers. Germline V gene data show CDR1 as ENHRY and CDR2 as SYGVKD. The CDR3 runs to 17 residues. TCRdb reprocessed the 5' RACE reads, keeping one entry per CDR3 protein, no DNA. This sample's table reports approximately 170,000 distinct CDR3 sequences. The sequenced sample consisted of blood T cells: a sorted CD56 or NKG2C T cell subset, CD4+ or CD8+ T cells, or bulk PBMC T cells (not recorded which). The source is a man aged 18-70 years in good health. The chain carries TRBV10-3 and TRBJ2-5; with no DNA, the TCRdb D assignment of TRBD2 cannot be verified. CDR3 sequence: CAISESTSGGPTETQYF.